Listed below are T cell receptor beta chains from one sample, sequenced in a study of beta chain features in type 1 diabetes. Only in-frame clones appear in the TCRdb table, and some are missing; sequencing was by immunoSEQ multiplex PCR. Of around 250,000 clones listed, 13% to 15% are singletons. The sequenced sample consisted of naive CD4+ T cells from blood. These TCRs come from a woman aged 40 to 55 in good health. Each CDR3 is given with its conserved first and last residue. A D gene is named only where the DNA matches it firmly. Some rows have no size entry. The others give once, few or many, or a class for an expanded clone.

16,TRBJ2-7,TRBV6-5,-,-,CASSYSEYNRIYEQYF,TGTGCCAGCAGTTACTCGGAGTATAATCGCATCTACGAGCAGTACTTC
15,TRBJ1-1,TRBV5-1,-,TRBD1,CASSRQGEPNTEAFF,TGCGCCAGCAGCCGACAGGGTGAGCCGAACACTGAAGCTTTCTTT
14,TRBJ2-1,TRBV2,-,-,CASSGLAFLNEQFF,TGTGCCAGCAGTGGGCTAGCGTTTCTTAATGAGCAGTTCTTC
16,TRBJ2-5,TRBV7-6,few,TRBD2,CASSQRTSGGQETQYF,TGTGCCAGCAGCCAAAGGACTAGCGGGGGGCAAGAGACCCAGTACTTC
14,TRBJ2-7,TRBV5-6,-,TRBD2,CASSLGGTSGWQYF,TGTGCCAGCAGCTTGGGGGGGACTAGCGGGTGGCAGTACTTC
15,TRBJ1-3,TRBV7-8,-,TRBD1,CASSSQGANGNTIYF,TGTGCCAGCAGCTCCCAGGGGGCTAACGGAAACACCATATATTTT
15,TRBJ2-7,TRBV19,-,-,CASRTARGTRSEQYF,TGTGCCAGTAGGACGGCTCGGGGGACCCGTTCCGAGCAGTACTTC
15,TRBJ1-6,TRBV5-1,few,TRBD1,CASSLAGQALSPLHF,TGCGCCAGCAGCTTGGCTGGACAGGCTCTTTCACCCCTCCACTTT
14,TRBJ1-4,TRBV7-9,-,TRBD1,CASRPTGGTKKLFF,TGTGCCAGCAGGCCAACAGGGGGGACTAAAAAACTGTTTTTT
15,TRBJ2-1,TRBV9,-,-,CASSVERLAGNEQFF,TGTGCCAGCAGCGTAGAACGGCTAGCTGGGAATGAGCAGTTCTTC
14,TRBJ2-2,TRBV6-4,-,-,CASKVDSNTGELFF,TGTGCCAGCAAAGTGGACTCAAACACCGGGGAGCTGTTTTTT
14,TRBJ2-1,TRBV6-1,-,TRBD1,CASSGGTGYNEQFF,TGTGCCAGCAGTGGCGGGACAGGATACAATGAGCAGTTCTTC
15,TRBJ1-2,TRBV9,few,TRBD1,CASSVRDSAGYGYTF,TGTGCCAGCAGCGTCCGGGACAGCGCTGGCTATGGCTACACCTTC
16,TRBJ1-4,TRBV6-5,few,-,CASSYARTATNEKLFF,TGTGCCAGCAGTTACGCGCGGACAGCAACTAATGAAAAACTGTTTTTT
16,TRBJ2-7,TRBV5-6,-,-,CASSHTGTRVSYEQYF,TGTGCCAGCAGCCACACCGGGACACGAGTCTCCTACGAGCAGTACTTC
16,TRBJ2-1,TRBV9,-,-,CASRPPDGTGYNEQFF,TGTGCCAGCAGACCACCGGACGGCACGGGATACAATGAGCAGTTCTTC
18,TRBJ2-1,TRBV10-2,few,-,CASSDRTGDLRTYNEQFF,TGCGCCAGCAGTGATAGGACGGGGGACTTACGTACGTACAATGAGCAGTTCTTC
15,TRBJ2-7,TRBV11-2,few,TRBD1,CASSLRGQASYEQYF,TGTGCCAGCAGCTTAAGGGGACAGGCGTCCTACGAGCAGTACTTC
15,TRBJ2-3,TRBV19,few,TRBD1,CASSIRDRGTDTQYF,TGTGCCAGTAGTATCCGGGACAGGGGGACAGATACGCAGTATTTT
16,TRBJ2-7,TRBV6-1,few,TRBD2,CASSERLAGARYEQYF,TGTGCCAGCAGTGAGAGGCTAGCGGGGGCAAGGTACGAGCAGTACTTC
15,TRBJ2-7,TRBV5-1,few,-,CASSPVIGAPGEQYF,TGCGCCAGCAGCCCGGTTATCGGCGCTCCGGGGGAGCAGTACTTC
14,TRBJ1-5,TRBV18,-,-,CASSRTGSGQPQHF,TGTGCCAGCTCACGAACAGGGTCAGGTCAGCCCCAGCATTTT
13,TRBJ1-1,TRBV7-6,-,-,CASSQRRATEAFF,TGTGCCAGCAGCCAGAGGAGGGCTACTGAAGCTTTCTTT
14,TRBJ2-7,TRBV18,few,-,CASSPGQSSYEQYF,TGTGCCAGCTCACCAGGACAGAGCTCCTACGAGCAGTACTTC
18,TRBJ2-5,TRBV27,-,TRBD1,CASSLSPSWTGSGETQYF,TGTGCCAGCAGTTTATCACCATCGTGGACAGGGTCAGGAGAGACCCAGTACTTC
15,TRBJ2-1,TRBV4-2,few,TRBD1,CASSQGGQGGNEQFF,TGTGCCAGCAGCCAAGGGGGACAGGGCGGGAATGAGCAGTTCTTC
15,TRBJ2-3,TRBV9,few,TRBD2,CATSARGGATDTQYF,TGTGCCACCTCCGCCCGCGGGGGGGCCACAGATACGCAGTATTTT
14,TRBJ2-7,TRBV7-2,-,TRBD1,CASSLGDRGYEQYF,TGTGCCAGCAGCTTAGGGGACAGGGGGTACGAGCAGTACTTC
14,TRBJ2-5,TRBV6-6,few,TRBD1,CASSPVEGPTGGYF,TGTGCCAGCAGCCCCGTAGAGGGGCCCACAGGGGGGTACTTC
19,TRBJ2-4,TRBV4-1,-,TRBD2,CASSQRRSGGLSAKNIQYF,TGCGCCAGCAGCCAACGCCGTAGCGGGGGCTTGTCAGCCAAAAACATTCAGTACTTC
12,TRBJ2-1,TRBV5-6,few,-,CASSRPSVGEFF,TGTGCCAGCAGCCGGCCATCCGTCGGGGAGTTCTTC
12,TRBJ1-1,TRBV29-1,few,TRBD1,CGSGTENTEAFF,TGCGGCTCCGGGACAGAGAACACTGAAGCTTTCTTT
16,TRBJ2-7,TRBV5-5,-,-,CASSPPPGATSYEQYF,TGTGCCAGCAGCCCGCCGCCAGGGGCTACTTCCTACGAGCAGTACTTC
15,TRBJ2-5,TRBV7-2,-,TRBD2,CASSLAWTSGESQYF,TGTGCCAGCAGCTTAGCGTGGACTAGCGGGGAGTCCCAGTACTTC
14,TRBJ2-3,TRBV6-1,few,-,CASSEVRGTDTQYF,TGTGCCAGCAGTGAAGTGAGGGGCACAGATACGCAGTATTTT
15,TRBJ2-1,TRBV18,-,-,CASSPVRGSYNEQFF,TGTGCCAGCTCACCGGTCAGGGGCTCCTACAATGAGCAGTTCTTC
14,TRBJ2-5,TRBV5-1,few,TRBD1,CASSFDRGQETQYF,TGCGCCAGCAGCTTCGACAGGGGCCAAGAGACCCAGTACTTC
13,TRBJ2-5,TRBV11-3,few,-,CASSLGLKETQYF,TGTGCCAGCAGCTTAGGCCTAAAAGAGACCCAGTACTTC
13,TRBJ1-1,TRBV5-1,few,-,CASRWFGETEAFF,TGCGCCAGCAGATGGTTCGGGGAAACTGAAGCTTTCTTT
17,TRBJ2-5,TRBV21-1,few,-,CASSLNSGGAGQETQYF,TGTGCCAGCAGCCTTAATAGCGGGGGGGCCGGACAGGAGACCCAGTACTTC
15,TRBJ2-7,TRBV7-9,few,-,CASSPWTVGVYEQYF,TGTGCCAGCAGCCCATGGACGGTAGGGGTCTACGAGCAGTACTTC
14,TRBJ2-7,TRBV7-6,few,-,CASSLRGRLDEQYF,TGTGCCAGCAGCTTACGCGGTCGACTCGACGAGCAGTACTTC
13,TRBJ1-1,TRBV4-2,-,-,CASSQQQSTEAFF,TGTGCCAGCAGCCAACAACAATCCACTGAAGCTTTCTTT
14,TRBJ1-3,TRBV5-6,-,-,CASSLGTTGNTIYF,TGTGCCAGCAGCTTGGGGACAACTGGAAACACCATATATTTT
15,TRBJ1-6,TRBV9,-,-,CASSVDRARGSPLHF,TGTGCCAGCAGCGTAGATAGGGCGCGGGGTTCACCCCTCCACTTT
16,TRBJ2-3,TRBV10-3,few,TRBD1,CAISEWTGGPPDTQYF,TGTGCCATCAGTGAGTGGACAGGGGGCCCTCCGGATACGCAGTATTTT
17,TRBJ1-2,TRBV25-1,few,TRBD1,CASSEYGPTGGLYGYTF,TGTGCCAGCAGTGAATATGGGCCGACAGGGGGCCTTTATGGCTACACCTTC
13,TRBJ1-1,TRBV5-1,-,-,CASSLLGDTEAFF,TGCGCCAGCAGCTTACTCGGGGACACTGAAGCTTTCTTT
13,TRBJ2-1,TRBV29-1,many,TRBD2,CSALAGTYNEQFF,TGCAGCGCGCTAGCGGGGACCTACAATGAGCAGTTCTTC
15,TRBJ2-1,TRBV7-6,few,TRBD2,CASSQGISGANEQFF,TGTGCCAGCAGCCAGGGTATTAGCGGGGCGAATGAGCAGTTCTTC